The clone carrying this T cell receptor (beta chain) was detected only a few times. Its cognate antigen is unknown. UMIs and a universal primer site were added when TCR cDNA was made by 5'RACE template switching. TCRdb called the 5' RACE reads again in MiXCR, with one record for every CDR3 protein. The table has roughly 190,000 distinct CDR3 sequences, 9.5% to 11% seen once. These data originate in a study of T cells after yellow fever vaccination. For the study at large: Preparation of the low-cell-number fractions used SMART-Seq v4 Ultra Low Input.

CDR3 length: 15 residues. Germline loops: CDR1 KGHDR, CDR2 SFDVKD. Germline trimming cut 4 bases from V and 2 bases from J; bases unmatched to any gene: 5. Whole-study results and caveats: Most primary-vaccination clones reappeared after the booster (about 97% CD4, approximately 88% CD8). Abundant bulk-derived clonotypes could contaminate FACS-sorted repertoires.

The TCR was taken from a young man who received the YFV17D yellow fever vaccine. The chain carries TRBV24-1 and TRBJ2-3, with 7 bases fitting TRBD2. This material consisted of CD8+ T cells sorted from PBMCs, taken 15 days after the yellow fever booster vaccination. In nucleotides, the CDR3 is TGTGCCACCAGTGACACAGCGGGGAACACAGATACGCAGTATTTT. It specifies CATSDTAGNTDTQYF.